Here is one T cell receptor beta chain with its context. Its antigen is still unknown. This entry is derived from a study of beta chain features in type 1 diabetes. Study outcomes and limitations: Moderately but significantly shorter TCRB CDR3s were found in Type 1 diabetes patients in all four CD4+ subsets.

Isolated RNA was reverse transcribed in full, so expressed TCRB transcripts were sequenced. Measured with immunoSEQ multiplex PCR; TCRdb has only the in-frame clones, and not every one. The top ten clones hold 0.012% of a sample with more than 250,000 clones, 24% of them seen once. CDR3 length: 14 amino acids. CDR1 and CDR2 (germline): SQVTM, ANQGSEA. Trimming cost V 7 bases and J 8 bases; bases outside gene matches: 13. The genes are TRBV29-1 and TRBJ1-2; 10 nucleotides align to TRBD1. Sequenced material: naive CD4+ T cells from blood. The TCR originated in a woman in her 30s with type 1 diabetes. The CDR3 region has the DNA TGCAGCGGCTGGGACAGGGGCAATCAGCGGGGCTACACCTTC. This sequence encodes CSGWDRGNQRGYTF.